This entry lists 19 T cell receptor beta chains sequenced from one sample in a study of blood T cells in healthy people across ages. Sample-barcoded 5' priming and a J-beta primer mix drove a second PCR of roughly 7 to 11 cycles. One entry per CDR3 protein results from TCRdb running MiXCR on the 5' RACE reads. The sample lists roughly 900,000 distinct CDR3 sequences; approximately 49% were seen once. Material: blood. The source is a young man in good health.

V is TRBV5-1 and J is TRBJ1-5; weak D call: TRBD1 (6 bases). The CDR3 covers 14 residues. V gave up 2 bases and J gave up 9 bases, with 15 bases separating them. Germline CDR1 reads SGHRS; CDR2 reads YFSETQ. The CDR3 DNA reads TGCGCCAGCAGCTTAGGGACAACCGATGGGCCCCAGCATTTT. Its protein is CASSLGTTDGPQHF.

This clonotype appeared a few times. V usage is TRBV6-5 and J usage is TRBJ2-7, with unresolved D. Germline CDR1 is MNHEY and CDR2 is SVGAGI. The ends were cut back, 0 bases at V and 0 bases at J, with 12 bases in the middle. The CDR3 totals 16 residues. The CDR3 sequence: CASSYSWQETSYEQYF. In DNA form, the CDR3 reads TGTGCCAGCAGTTACTCGTGGCAGGAGACCTCCTACGAGCAGTACTTC.

This clonotype was picked up a small number of times. The gene calls are TRBV4-2 and TRBJ1-6; no firm D call. CDR1 is LGHNA, CDR2 YNFKEQ, per germline. The CDR3 loop spans 14 amino acids. Trimming left V 1 base short and J 4 bases short, with 5 bases between. This CDR3 is CASSQVEYNSPLHF. In nucleotides, the CDR3 is TGTGCCAGCAGCCAAGTCGAGTATAATTCACCCCTCCACTTT.

CDR3 DNA sequence: TGTGCCAGCAGTCCAGGGACGGAAATCAATCAGCCCCAGCATTTT. As protein: CASSPGTEINQPQHF. The chain is built from TRBV27 and TRBJ1-5, with D possibly being TRBD1 (5 bases). From germline, CDR1 is MNHEY and CDR2 SMNVEV (reference sequence). With 5 bases removed from V and 3 bases from J, the gap between germline ends came to 14 bases. The CDR3 covers 15 residues.

The chain is built from TRBV3-1 and TRBJ2-7; 10 nucleotides agree with TRBD1. Germline-derived CDR1 and CDR2 are LGHDT and YNNKEL (reference sequence). The V gene end was trimmed by 2 bases and the J gene end by 4 bases; junction bases not matched to a gene: 2. The CDR3 consists of 14 residues. Here the CDR3 DNA reads TGTGCCAGCAGCCAATCGGGACAGGGGTACGAGCAGTACTTC. It translates to CASSQSGQGYEQYF.

The chain links TRBV29-1 to TRBJ1-3; D is unresolved. Germline CDR1 is SQVTM and CDR2 is ANQGSEA. The CDR3 is 11 amino acids. The germline V and J ends were trimmed by 6 bases and 3 bases, with 6 bases remaining between them. The CDR3 DNA sequence: TGCAGCGTGGGGTTTGGAAACACCATATATTTT. Amino acid sequence: CSVGFGNTIYF.

V usage is TRBV30 and J usage is TRBJ1-1, with D maybe TRBD1 (5 bases). V was trimmed by 3 bases and J by 10 bases, leaving 12 bases between them. The CDR3 is 11 amino acids. The germline gives CDR1 GTSNPN, CDR2 SVGIG (reference sequence). CDR3 loop: CAWRVGVRAFF. CDR3 sequence (DNA): TGTGCCTGGAGGGTAGGGGTTAGAGCTTTCTTT.

This clonotype has only one observation. The genes are TRBV3-1 and TRBJ1-6; TRBD1 agrees at 10 bases. The germline gives CDR1 LGHDT, CDR2 YNNKEL (reference sequence). The junction had 0 bases not matched to a gene; V was cut back by 1 base and J by 9 bases. The CDR3 is 14 amino acids. The CDR3, as DNA: TGTGCCAGCAGCCAAGGGACAGGGGGTTCACCCCTCCACTTT. This encodes CASSQGTGGSPLHF.

This clonotype was seen just once. The chain links TRBV7-9 to TRBJ2-1; TRBD1 matches at 11 bases. The germline V gene encodes CDR1 SEHNR and CDR2 FQNEAQ (reference sequence). CDR3 length: 14 residues. V was clipped by 6 bases and J by 9 bases; unmatched bases: 7. CDR3 in DNA: TGTGCCAGCAGGGCCGGGACAGGGGGAGCTGAGCAGTTCTTC. Protein product: CASRAGTGGAEQFF.

The V call is TRBV7-9, the J call TRBJ2-7; no definite D call. Germline V gene data show CDR1 as SEHNR and CDR2 as FQNEAQ (reference sequence). V was shortened by 1 base and J by 5 bases, with 9 bases between the two germline ends. CDR3 size: 13 residues. The CDR3, as DNA: TGTGCCAGCAGCTTAGACGGCAGAGACGAGCAGTACTTC. Translated, it gives CASSLDGRDEQYF.

This clonotype was observed at least ten times. CDR3 amino acids: CASSPRVGAGDEQYF. As DNA, the CDR3 is TGTGCCAGCTCACCACGAGTCGGGGCTGGGGACGAGCAGTACTTC. This rearrangement joins TRBV18 to TRBJ2-7; D is perhaps TRBD1 or TRBD2 (5 bases each). Looked up from germline, CDR1 is KGHSH and CDR2 is LQKENI. This CDR3 has 15 residues. Deletions cut 1 base from V and 5 bases from J, with 15 bases between. Complete variable domain (other parts from reference TRBV18 and TRBJ2-7): NAGVMQNPRHLVRRRGQEARLRCSPMKGHSHVYWYRQLPEEGLKFMVYLQKENIIDESGMPKERFSAEFPKEGPSILRIQQVVRGDSAAYFCASSPRVGAGDEQYFGPGTRLTVT.

This chain connects TRBV25-1 to TRBJ1-2; tentatively, D is TRBD1 (5 bases). The germline V gene has CDR1 MGHDK and CDR2 SYGVNS. Trimming removed 7 bases from V and 7 bases from J, with 22 bases in between. The CDR3 is 15 amino acids. The CDR3 region is CASKSGRAGDGGYTF. CDR3 sequence (DNA): TGTGCCAGCAAATCAGGGAGGGCGGGGGATGGTGGCTACACCTTC.

The CDR3 reads CAIRTGQGANTGELFF. CDR3 DNA sequence: TGTGCCATCAGGACGGGACAGGGGGCGAACACCGGGGAGCTGTTTTTT. The V call is TRBV10-3, the J call TRBJ2-2; 11 nucleotides line up with TRBD1. This CDR3 comprises 16 residues. The V gene end was trimmed by 6 bases and the J gene end by 0 bases; junction bases not matched to a gene: 3. The germline CDR1 and CDR2 sequences are ENHRY and SYGVKD.

This sequence joins TRBV20-1 and TRBJ1-2; D is undetermined. The CDR3 has 12 residues. V was shortened by 5 bases and J by 6 bases, with 13 bases between the two germline ends. Germline V lookup: CDR1 DFQATT, CDR2 SNEGSKA (reference sequence). The CDR3, as DNA: TGCAGTGCTCCCCCCACTGGACATGGCTACACCTTC. Amino acids: CSAPPTGHGYTF.

J is TRBJ2-3 and V is TRBV7-2; D remains unclear. This CDR3 comprises 14 residues. CDR1 SGHTA and CDR2 FQGNSA come from the germline V gene. Trimming removed 4 bases from V and 1 base from J, with 9 bases in between. For the CDR3, the DNA is TGTGCCAGCAGCTCTAGATCGCGCACAGATACGCAGTATTTT. This translates into CASSSRSRTDTQYF.

The chain couples TRBV5-6 to TRBJ1-1; 11 nucleotides align to TRBD1. The CDR3 sequence is 15 residues long. Germline V gene lookup returns CDR1 SGHDT and CDR2 YYEEEE. Trimming at V came to 4 bases and at J to 5 bases, leaving 7 bases not matched to a gene. The chain's CDR3 is CASSLGQGVGTEAFF. The CDR3 DNA reads as TGTGCCAGCAGCCTGGGACAGGGGGTAGGGACTGAAGCTTTCTTT.

This chain connects TRBV12-3 or TRBV12-4 to TRBJ2-3; D not resolved. Trimming left V 2 bases short and J 0 bases short, with 6 bases between. CDR3 length equals 14 residues. CDR3 sequence (DNA): TGTGCCAGCAGTTTACCCAGGAGCACAGATACGCAGTATTTT. Protein sequence: CASSLPRSTDTQYF.

The chain combines TRBV4-1 with TRBJ1-2, with 7 bases matching TRBD1. Per germline, CDR1 MGHRA and CDR2 YSYEKL. This CDR3 region has 15 residues. V lost 3 bases and J lost 3; bases outside the gene matches: 7. CDR3 sequence: CASSQLQGRDYGYTF. The CDR3 DNA is TGCGCCAGCAGCCAGCTACAGGGGAGGGACTATGGCTACACCTTC.

This chain uses TRBV5-1 with TRBJ2-3; TRBD2 matches 7 bases. This CDR3 contains 16 residues. The junction had 5 bases not matched to a gene; V was cut back by 1 base and J by 0 bases. The germline V gene encodes CDR1 SGHRS and CDR2 YFSETQ. CDR3 coding DNA: TGCGCCAGCAGCTTGAAAACGGGGGGAAGCACAGATACGCAGTATTTT. Encoded protein: CASSLKTGGSTDTQYF.